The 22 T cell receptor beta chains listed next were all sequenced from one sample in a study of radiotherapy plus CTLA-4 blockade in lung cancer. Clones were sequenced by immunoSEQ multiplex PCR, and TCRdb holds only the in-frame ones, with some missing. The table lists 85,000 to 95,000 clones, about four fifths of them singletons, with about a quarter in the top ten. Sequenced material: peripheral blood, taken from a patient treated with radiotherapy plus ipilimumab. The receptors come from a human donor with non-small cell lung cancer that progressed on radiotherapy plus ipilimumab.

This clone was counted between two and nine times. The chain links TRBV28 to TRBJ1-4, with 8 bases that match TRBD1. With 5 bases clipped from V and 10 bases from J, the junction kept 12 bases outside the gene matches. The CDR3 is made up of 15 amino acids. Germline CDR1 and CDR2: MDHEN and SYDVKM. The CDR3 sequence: CASSRNRGVVGKLFF. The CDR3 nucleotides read TGTGCCAGCAGTCGTAACAGGGGGGTAGTAGGAAAACTGTTTTTT.

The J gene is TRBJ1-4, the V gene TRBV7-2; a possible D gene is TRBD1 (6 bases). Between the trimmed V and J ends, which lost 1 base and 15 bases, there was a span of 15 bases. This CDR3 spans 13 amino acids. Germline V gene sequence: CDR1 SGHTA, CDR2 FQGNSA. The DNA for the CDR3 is TGTGCCAGCAGCTTAGGCCCGGGGGCCCATGTGTTTTTT. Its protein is CASSLGPGAHVFF.

The CDR3, as DNA: TGTGCCAGCAGGTTTAACAGGGATCAGCCCCAGCATTTT. It yields the protein CASRFNRDQPQHF. The genes are TRBV2 and TRBJ1-5; weak D call: TRBD1 (6 bases). This CDR3 region has 13 residues. Trimming removed 6 bases at V and 5 bases at J, with 11 bases between. Per germline, CDR1 SNHLY and CDR2 FYNNEI. The variable domain in full, completed from reference TRBV2 and TRBJ1-5, reads EPEVTQTPSHQVTQMGQEVILRCVPISNHLYFYWYRQILGQKVEFLVSFYNNEISEKSEIFDDQFSVERPDGSNFTLKIRSTKLEDSAMYFCASRFNRDQPQHFGDGTRLSIL.

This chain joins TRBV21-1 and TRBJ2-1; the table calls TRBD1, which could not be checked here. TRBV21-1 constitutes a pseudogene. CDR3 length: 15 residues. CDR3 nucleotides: TGTGCCAGCAGCAACCGGGACAGGGTAAGCAATGAGCAGTTCTTC. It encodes CASSNRDRVSNEQFF.

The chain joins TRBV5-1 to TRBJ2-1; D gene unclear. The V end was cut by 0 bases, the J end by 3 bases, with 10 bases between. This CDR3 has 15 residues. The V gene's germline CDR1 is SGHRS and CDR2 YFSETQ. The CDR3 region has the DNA TGCGCCAGCAGCTTGGTGGGTTCGGGCTACAATGAGCAGTTCTTC. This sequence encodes CASSLVGSGYNEQFF.

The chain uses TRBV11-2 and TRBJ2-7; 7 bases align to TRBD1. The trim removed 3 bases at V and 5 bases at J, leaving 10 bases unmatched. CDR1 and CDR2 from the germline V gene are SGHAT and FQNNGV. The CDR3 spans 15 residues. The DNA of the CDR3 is TGTGCCAGCAGCTTGCTACGGACAGGCAGCCACGAGCAGTACTTC. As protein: CASSLLRTGSHEQYF.

The CDR3 bases are TGTGCCAGCAGCGTATTGGACACAGATACGCAGTATTTT. This encodes CASSVLDTDTQYF. The chain uses TRBV9 and TRBJ2-3; D is unresolved. Germline CDR1 and CDR2: SGDLS and YYNGEE. This CDR3 contains 13 residues. Trimming removed 1 base from V and 2 bases from J, with 5 bases in between.

Here the CDR3 DNA reads TGTGCCAGCAGTTTTCCACTGACTAGCCAGAATGAGCAGTTCTTC. It codes for CASSFPLTSQNEQFF. J is TRBJ2-1 and V is TRBV28; 7 bases match TRBD2. This CDR3 has 15 amino acids. CDR1 is MDHEN and CDR2 is SYDVKM in the germline V gene. The V gene end was trimmed by 3 bases and the J gene end by 7 bases; junction bases not matched to a gene: 9.

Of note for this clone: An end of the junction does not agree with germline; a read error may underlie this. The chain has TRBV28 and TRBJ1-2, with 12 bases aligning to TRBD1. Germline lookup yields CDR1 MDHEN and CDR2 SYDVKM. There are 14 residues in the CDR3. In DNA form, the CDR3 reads TGTGCCAGCAGTTTGTCGGGACAGGGGGCTGGTAGGATCTTC. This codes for CASSLSGQGAGRIF.

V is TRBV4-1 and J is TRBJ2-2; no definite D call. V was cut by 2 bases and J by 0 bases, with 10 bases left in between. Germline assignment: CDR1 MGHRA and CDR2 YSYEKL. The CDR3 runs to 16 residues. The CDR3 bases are TGCGCCAGCAGCCAACGCGCCACTGCGAACACCGGGGAGCTGTTTTTT. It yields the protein CASSQRATANTGELFF.

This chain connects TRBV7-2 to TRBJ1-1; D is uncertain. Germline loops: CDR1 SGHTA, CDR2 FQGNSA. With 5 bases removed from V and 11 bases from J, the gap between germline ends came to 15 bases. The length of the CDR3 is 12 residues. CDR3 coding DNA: TGTGCCAGCAGCGTTCGGGGTCTCTCGGCTTTCTTT. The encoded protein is CASSVRGLSAFF.

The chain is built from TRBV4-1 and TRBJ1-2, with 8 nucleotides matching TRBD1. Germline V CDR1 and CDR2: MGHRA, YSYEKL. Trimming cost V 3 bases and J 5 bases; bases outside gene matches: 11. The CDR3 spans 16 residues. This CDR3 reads CASSQGGGQGRYGYTF. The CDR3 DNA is TGCGCCAGCAGCCAGGGGGGAGGACAGGGAAGGTATGGCTACACCTTC.

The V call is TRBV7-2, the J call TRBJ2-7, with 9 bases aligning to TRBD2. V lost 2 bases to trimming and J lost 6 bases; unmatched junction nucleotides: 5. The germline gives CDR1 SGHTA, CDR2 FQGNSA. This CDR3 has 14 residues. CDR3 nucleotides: TGTGCCAGCAGCTTACTAGCGGGATCTGTCGAGCAGTACTTC. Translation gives CASSLLAGSVEQYF.

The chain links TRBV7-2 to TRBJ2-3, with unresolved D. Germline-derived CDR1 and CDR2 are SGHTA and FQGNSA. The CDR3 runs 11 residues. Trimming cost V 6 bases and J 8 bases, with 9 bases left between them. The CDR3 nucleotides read TGTGCCAGCAGGGGAACCCGTACGCAGTATTTT. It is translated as CASRGTRTQYF. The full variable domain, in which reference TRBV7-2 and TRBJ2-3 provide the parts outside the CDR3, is GAGVSQSPSNKVTEKGKDVELRCDPISGHTALYWYRQSLGQGLEFLIYFQGNSAPDKSGLPSDRFSAERTGGSVSTLTIQRTQQEDSAVYLCASRGTRTQYFGPGTRLTVL.

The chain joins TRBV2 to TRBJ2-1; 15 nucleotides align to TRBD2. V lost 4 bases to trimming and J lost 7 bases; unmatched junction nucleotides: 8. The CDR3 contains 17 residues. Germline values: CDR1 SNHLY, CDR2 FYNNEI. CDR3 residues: CASSGGLAGGGWNEQFF. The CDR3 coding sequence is TGTGCCAGCAGTGGTGGACTAGCGGGAGGGGGGTGGAATGAGCAGTTCTTC.

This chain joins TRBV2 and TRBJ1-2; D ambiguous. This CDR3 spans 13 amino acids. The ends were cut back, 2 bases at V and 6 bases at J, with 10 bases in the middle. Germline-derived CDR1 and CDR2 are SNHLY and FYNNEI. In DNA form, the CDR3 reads TGTGCCAGCAGTGAATTTGGGTCAGATGGCTACACCTTC. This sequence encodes CASSEFGSDGYTF. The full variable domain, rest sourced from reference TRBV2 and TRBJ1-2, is EPEVTQTPSHQVTQMGQEVILRCVPISNHLYFYWYRQILGQKVEFLVSFYNNEISEKSEIFDDQFSVERPDGSNFTLKIRSTKLEDSAMYFCASSEFGSDGYTFGSGTRLTVV.

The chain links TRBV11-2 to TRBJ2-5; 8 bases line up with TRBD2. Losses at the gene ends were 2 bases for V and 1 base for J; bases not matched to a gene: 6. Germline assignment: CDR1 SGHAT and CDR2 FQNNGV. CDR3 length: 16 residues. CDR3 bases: TGTGCCAGCAGCTTATGGGCTAGCGGGTTCCAAGAGACCCAGTACTTC. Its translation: CASSLWASGFQETQYF.

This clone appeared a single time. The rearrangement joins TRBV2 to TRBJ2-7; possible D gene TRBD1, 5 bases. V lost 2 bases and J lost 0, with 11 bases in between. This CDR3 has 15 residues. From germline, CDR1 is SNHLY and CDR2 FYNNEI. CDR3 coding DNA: TGTGCCAGCAGTGAAAGGACACAGAGCTCCTACGAGCAGTACGTC. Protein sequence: CASSERTQSSYEQYV.

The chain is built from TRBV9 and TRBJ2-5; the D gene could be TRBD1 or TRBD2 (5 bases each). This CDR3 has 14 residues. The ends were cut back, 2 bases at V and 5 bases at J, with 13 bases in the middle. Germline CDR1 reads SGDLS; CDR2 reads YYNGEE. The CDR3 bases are TGTGCCAGCAGCGTGGGGGTGTCTTGGGAGACCCAGTACTTC. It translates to CASSVGVSWETQYF.

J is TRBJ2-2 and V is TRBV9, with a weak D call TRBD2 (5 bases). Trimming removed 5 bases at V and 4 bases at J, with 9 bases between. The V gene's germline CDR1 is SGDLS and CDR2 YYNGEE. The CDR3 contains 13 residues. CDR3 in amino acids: CASRYGGTGELFF. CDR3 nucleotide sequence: TGTGCCAGCAGGTACGGAGGCACCGGGGAGCTGTTTTTT.

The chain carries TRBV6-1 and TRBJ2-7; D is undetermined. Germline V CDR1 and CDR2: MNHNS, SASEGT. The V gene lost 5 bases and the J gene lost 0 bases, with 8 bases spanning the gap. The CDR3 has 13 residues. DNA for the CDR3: TGTGCCAGCAGTAGCGCGAGCTCCTACGAGCAGTACGTC. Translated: CASSSASSYEQYV.

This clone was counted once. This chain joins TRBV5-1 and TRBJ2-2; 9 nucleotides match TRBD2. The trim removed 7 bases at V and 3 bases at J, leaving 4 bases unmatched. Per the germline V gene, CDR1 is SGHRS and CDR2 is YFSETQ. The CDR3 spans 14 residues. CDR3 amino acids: CASGGTSYTGELFF. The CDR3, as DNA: TGCGCCAGCGGCGGGACTAGCTACACCGGGGAGCTGTTTTTT.